Listed here are 23 T cell receptor beta chains from one sample, sequenced in a study of T cells after yellow fever vaccination. TCRdb redid the calling of the 5' RACE reads with MiXCR, one entry per CDR3 protein. The repertoire holds hundreds of thousands of distinct CDR3 sequences, with roughly 14% as singletons. Sequencing was performed on PBMCs, taken on the day of the yellow fever booster vaccination. These receptors were taken from a man younger than 45 who received the YFV17D yellow fever vaccine.

At least ten counts were recorded for this clonotype. The rearrangement uses TRBV7-2 and TRBJ2-2; no clear D gene. Trimming cost V 0 bases and J 6 bases, with 8 bases left between them. Germline lookup yields CDR1 SGHTA and CDR2 FQGNSA. CDR3 length equals 14 residues. The CDR3 sequence: CASSLASSPGELFF. DNA of the CDR3: TGTGCCAGCAGCTTAGCGAGTAGCCCCGGGGAGCTGTTTTTT.

This clonotype has at least ten counts. V gene TRBV20-1 combines with J gene TRBJ2-1, with D unclear. This CDR3 has 11 amino acids. V dropped 1 base and J dropped 9 bases, with 7 bases sitting between them. Per germline, CDR1 DFQATT and CDR2 SNEGSKA (reference sequence). The CDR3 nucleotides read TGCAGTGCTAGAGGACTGGGTGAGCAGTTCTTC. As protein: CSARGLGEQFF.

This clonotype was detected only a few times. The chain recombines TRBV9 with TRBJ2-3; 8 bases are a match to TRBD2. Trimming cost V 2 bases and J 3 bases; bases outside gene matches: 5. Looked up from germline, CDR1 is SGDLS and CDR2 is YYNGEE. The CDR3 covers 15 residues. The DNA of the CDR3 is TGTGCCAGCAGCGTGGCGGGAGGTTGGACAGATACGCAGTATTTT. Its translation: CASSVAGGWTDTQYF.

The chain links TRBV12-3 or TRBV12-4 to TRBJ1-1, with 8 bases lining up with TRBD1. V shed 5 bases, J shed 5 bases, and the junction held 4 bases outside the gene matches. This CDR3 is built from 13 residues. The CDR3 reads CASSATGVTEAFF. CDR3 coding DNA: TGTGCCAGCAGTGCGACAGGGGTGACTGAAGCTTTCTTT.

This clonotype occurred once. The CDR3 carries no conserved terminal phenylalanine or tryptophan, so it likely arises from a read error. The chain is built from TRBV23-1 and TRBJ2-5; D possibly corresponds to TRBD2 (6 bases). TRBV23-1 is an open reading frame whose function is uncertain. CDR3 size: 16 residues. The V and J ends lost 6 bases and 2 bases respectively, with 19 bases between them. The CDR3 coding sequence is TGCGCCAGCAGCCTCTCGGGACTTGGGGGGCAAGAGACCCAGTACTTA. This translates into CASSLSGLGGQETQYL.

There are a few counts of this clonotype. V is TRBV11-2 and J is TRBJ2-3; D ambiguous. CDR3 length equals 17 residues. Per germline, CDR1 SGHAT and CDR2 FQNNGV. V was cut by 0 bases and J by 1 base, with 14 bases left in between. CDR3 sequence: CASSLDNESFGTDTQYF. In DNA, the CDR3 is TGTGCCAGCAGCTTAGATAATGAATCATTTGGCACAGATACGCAGTATTTT.

As for this clonotype: An end of the junction differs from the germline gene, which may be a read error. The genes are TRBV5-4 and TRBJ2-7, with D maybe TRBD2 (5 bases). The CDR3 extends over 11 amino acids. In germline, CDR1 is SGHNT, CDR2 YYREEE (reference sequence). The CDR3 is CASRLGDEQYF. The CDR3, as DNA: TGTGCCAGCAGGTTGGGAGACGAGCAGTACTTC.

V is TRBV27 and J is TRBJ2-1; 8 bases match TRBD1. The V gene's germline CDR1 is MNHEY and CDR2 SMNVEV (reference sequence). The trim removed 6 bases at V and 8 bases at J, leaving 12 bases unmatched. The CDR3 is 15 amino acids. Here the CDR3 reads CASSPPAGGAYEQFF. CDR3 sequence (DNA): TGTGCCAGCAGCCCCCCCGCAGGGGGCGCGTATGAGCAGTTCTTC.

This clonotype has only a few counts. The chain employs TRBV7-2 and TRBJ2-1, with 12 positions matching TRBD1. This CDR3 has 15 amino acids. CDR1 is SGHTA, CDR2 FQGNSA, per germline. Trimming at V came to 3 bases and at J to 7 bases, leaving 4 bases not matched to a gene. CDR3 bases: TGTGCCAGCAGCTTTGGGACAGGGGGCGGGAATGAGCAGTTCTTC. This gives the protein CASSFGTGGGNEQFF.

The gene calls are TRBV20-1 and TRBJ1-1; 8 bases map to TRBD1. Trimming at V came to 6 bases and at J to 0 bases, leaving 6 bases not matched to a gene. Germline CDR1 is DFQATT and CDR2 is SNEGSKA (reference sequence). CDR3 length: 14 residues. This CDR3 is CSARQGSMNTEAFF. In nucleotides, the CDR3 is TGCAGTGCCAGACAGGGGAGCATGAACACTGAAGCTTTCTTT.

The chain links TRBV9 to TRBJ1-6; D might be TRBD1 (5 bases). The CDR3 contains 14 residues. Trimming pared 4 bases from V and 12 bases from J, leaving 17 bases between. Germline loops: CDR1 SGDLS, CDR2 YYNGEE. This CDR3 reads CASSPAGGNQPLHF. In DNA form, the CDR3 reads TGTGCCAGCAGCCCCGCCGGGGGGAATCAACCCCTCCACTTT.

In this sample, this clonotype turned up a few times. The chain couples TRBV30 to TRBJ1-5; 8 positions agree with TRBD1. The CDR3 runs 14 residues. In germline, CDR1 is GTSNPN, CDR2 SVGIG (reference sequence). Germline trimming cut 0 bases from V and 7 bases from J; bases unmatched to any gene: 5. The CDR3 loop reads CAWSVIQGDQPQHF. The DNA for the CDR3 is TGTGCCTGGAGTGTCATACAGGGGGACCAGCCCCAGCATTTT.

This clonotype was seen only a few times. The rearrangement joins TRBV7-9 to TRBJ2-5, with D possibly TRBD2 on 5 matching bases. The CDR3 covers 15 residues. From germline, CDR1 is SEHNR and CDR2 FQNEAQ (reference sequence). Trimming stripped 6 bases from V and 0 bases from J, with 14 bases between. The CDR3 is CASRPRMRDQETQYF. The CDR3 region has the DNA TGTGCCAGCAGACCCAGGATGCGGGACCAAGAGACCCAGTACTTC.

The chain combines TRBV5-1 with TRBJ2-2; D may correspond to TRBD1 or TRBD2 (5 bases each). Between the trimmed V and J ends, which lost 0 bases and 9 bases, there was a span of 18 bases. The CDR3 extends over 16 amino acids. The germline CDR1 and CDR2 sequences are SGHRS and YFSETQ. The CDR3 protein is CASSLGVEGWGRELFF. The CDR3 nucleotides read TGCGCCAGCAGCTTGGGCGTCGAGGGCTGGGGCCGGGAGCTGTTTTTT.

This chain links TRBV6-2 or TRBV6-3 with TRBJ2-2; D possibly corresponds to TRBD2 (6 bases). This CDR3 comprises 15 residues. Germline CDR1 is MNHEY and CDR2 is SVGEGT. V lost 7 bases to trimming and J lost 4 bases, with 16 bases between them. The CDR3 DNA reads as TGTGCCAGCACTCTCGGGGGACCTTCCACCGGGGAGCTGTTTTTT. This codes for CASTLGGPSTGELFF.

V gene TRBV28 combines with J gene TRBJ2-2, with a tentative D call TRBD2 (5 bases). This CDR3 has 17 residues. Trimming took 3 bases from V and 0 from J, leaving 14 bases between them. Germline CDR1 MDHEN, CDR2 SYDVKM. The CDR3 loop reads CASSLIGVAANTGELFF. The CDR3, as DNA: TGTGCCAGCAGTTTGATCGGGGTCGCCGCGAACACCGGGGAGCTGTTTTTT.

Notes on this clonotype: This clone may be a read error of a much larger clone one base away. Since no conserved phenylalanine or tryptophan closes the CDR3, a read error is the likely cause. The chain has TRBV20-1 and TRBJ2-1, with TRBD2 identical over 10 bases. Per germline, CDR1 DFQATT and CDR2 SNEGSKA (reference sequence). There are 15 residues in the CDR3. The trim removed 4 bases at V and 4 bases at J, leaving 7 bases unmatched. As DNA, the CDR3 is TGCAGTGCTATTATTAGCGGGAGGTCTTACAATGAGCAGTTCTGC. This translates into CSAIISGRSYNEQFC.

The chain couples TRBV10-2 to TRBJ2-7; D remains ambiguous. The V gene lost 5 bases and the J gene lost 2 bases, with 10 bases spanning the gap. Germline V CDR1 and CDR2: WSHSY, SAAADI. The CDR3 has 13 amino acids. Here the CDR3 DNA reads TGCGCCAGCAGTCGCCCTAGTCCCTACGAGCAGTACTTC. This translates into CASSRPSPYEQYF.

J is TRBJ1-6 and V is TRBV10-3; 7 bases match TRBD1. Trimming at V came to 5 bases and at J to 5 bases, leaving 3 bases not matched to a gene. The germline V gene encodes CDR1 ENHRY and CDR2 SYGVKD. The CDR3 extends over 14 amino acids. The CDR3, as DNA: TGTGCCATCAGTCCGGGACAGAATAATTCACCCCTCCACTTT. Protein product: CAISPGQNNSPLHF.

The genes are TRBV9 and TRBJ2-2; TRBD2 is a possible D gene (6 bases). CDR3 length: 15 amino acids. The ends were cut back, 1 base at V and 2 bases at J, with 9 bases in the middle. Germline CDR1 and CDR2: SGDLS and YYNGEE. The DNA for the CDR3 is TGTGCCAGCAGCGTAATAGCGGACAACACCGGGGAGCTGTTTTTT. Protein sequence: CASSVIADNTGELFF. Supplemented by reference TRBV9 and TRBJ2-2, the full variable domain reads DSGVTQTPKHLITATGQRVTLRCSPRSGDLSVYWYQQSLDQGLQFLIQYYNGEERAKGNILERFSAQQFPDLHSELNLSSLELGDSALYFCASSVIADNTGELFFGEGSRLTVL.

The J gene is TRBJ2-5, the V gene TRBV11-2, with D perhaps TRBD1 or TRBD2 (5 bases each). The CDR3 has 15 residues. V lost 5 bases and J 7 bases, leaving 20 bases between the germline ends. Germline V gene data show CDR1 as SGHAT and CDR2 as FQNNGV. The CDR3 loop is CASSTASGRGGTQYF. For the CDR3, the DNA is TGTGCCAGCAGCACCGCATCGGGACGGGGTGGGACCCAGTACTTC.

This clonotype was found many times. The chain carries TRBV5-5 and TRBJ2-1; D not resolved. Trimming shortened V by 0 bases and J by 0 bases, and 7 bases separated the two germline ends. The CDR3 has 15 residues. Germline assignment: CDR1 SGHKS and CDR2 YYEKEE (reference sequence). The CDR3 DNA sequence: TGTGCCAGCAGCTTGGACGAGAGCTCCTACAATGAGCAGTTCTTC. The encoded protein is CASSLDESSYNEQFF.

This clonotype appeared a single time. The chain has TRBV10-1 and TRBJ2-2; D call uncertain. Trimming took 4 bases from V and 5 from J, leaving 8 bases between them. Per the germline V gene, CDR1 is WNHNN and CDR2 is SYGVQD (reference sequence). The CDR3 extends over 13 amino acids. The CDR3 bases are TGCGCCAGCAGTGTTCGGATAACCGGGGAGCTGTTTTTT. Residues: CASSVRITGELFF.